This T cell receptor (beta chain) was captured by sequencing in a study of T cell responses to AZD1222 COVID-19 vaccine. CDR3 length: 15 amino acids. Trimming removed 5 bases from V and 6 bases from J, with 20 bases in between. Looked up from germline, CDR1 is GTSNPN and CDR2 is SVGIG (reference sequence). Details on this clone: What it binds is unknown.

Profiled with immunoSEQ multiplex PCR; TCRdb holds only in-frame clones, not every one. This table holds about 120,000 clones, roughly 87% found once. Findings and caveats of the study: Donors were mostly white British, more females; clonal diversity possibly underestimated.

The clonotype originates from an adult in good health. The chain carries TRBV30 and TRBJ2-1; possible D gene TRBD2, 6 bases. The sequencing here drew on peripheral blood, taken on day 0 of AZD1222 vaccination. In nucleotides, the CDR3 is TGTGCCTGGGACGGTCGCGGGGTCCCTGGCAATGAGCAGTTCTTC. It translates to CAWDGRGVPGNEQFF. Combining the CDR3 with reference TRBV30 and TRBJ2-1 gives the whole variable domain SQTIHQWPATLVQPVGSPLSLECTVEGTSNPNLYWYRQAAGRGLQLLFYSVGIGQISSEVPQNLSASRPQDRQFILSSKKLLLSDSGFYLCAWDGRGVPGNEQFFGPGTRLTVL.